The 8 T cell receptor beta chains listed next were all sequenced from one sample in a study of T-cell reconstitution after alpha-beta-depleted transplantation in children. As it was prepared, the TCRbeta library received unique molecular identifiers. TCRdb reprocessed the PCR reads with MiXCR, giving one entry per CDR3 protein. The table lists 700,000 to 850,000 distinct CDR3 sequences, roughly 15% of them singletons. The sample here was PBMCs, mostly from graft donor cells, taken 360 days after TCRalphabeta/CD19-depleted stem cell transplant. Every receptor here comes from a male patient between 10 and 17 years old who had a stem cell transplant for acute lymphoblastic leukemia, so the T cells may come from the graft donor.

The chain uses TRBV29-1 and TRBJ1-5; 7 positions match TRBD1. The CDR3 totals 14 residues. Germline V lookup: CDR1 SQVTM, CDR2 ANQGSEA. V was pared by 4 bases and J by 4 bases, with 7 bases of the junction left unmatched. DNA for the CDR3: TGCAGCGTTGTGGAACAGGGGATGAATCAGCCCCAGCATTTT. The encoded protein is CSVVEQGMNQPQHF.

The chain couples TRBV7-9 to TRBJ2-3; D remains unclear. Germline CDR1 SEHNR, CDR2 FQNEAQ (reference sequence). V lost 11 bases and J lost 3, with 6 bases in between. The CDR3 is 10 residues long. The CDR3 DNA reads TGTGCCGTATTAACAGATACGCAGTATTTT. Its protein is CAVLTDTQYF.

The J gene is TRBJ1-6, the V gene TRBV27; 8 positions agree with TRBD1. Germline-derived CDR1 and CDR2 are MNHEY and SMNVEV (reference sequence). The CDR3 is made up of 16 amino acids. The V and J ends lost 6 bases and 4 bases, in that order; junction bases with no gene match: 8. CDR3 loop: CASSHRGGRYNSPLHF. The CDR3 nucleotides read TGTGCCAGCAGCCACAGGGGGGGCAGATATAATTCACCCCTCCACTTT.

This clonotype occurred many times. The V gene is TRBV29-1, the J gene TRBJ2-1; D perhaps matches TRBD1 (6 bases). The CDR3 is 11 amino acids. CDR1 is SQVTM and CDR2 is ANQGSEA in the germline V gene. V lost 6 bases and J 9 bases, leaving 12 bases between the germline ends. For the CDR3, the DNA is TGCAGCGTCCTGGGGGCGGGTGAGCAGTTCTTC. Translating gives CSVLGAGEQFF.

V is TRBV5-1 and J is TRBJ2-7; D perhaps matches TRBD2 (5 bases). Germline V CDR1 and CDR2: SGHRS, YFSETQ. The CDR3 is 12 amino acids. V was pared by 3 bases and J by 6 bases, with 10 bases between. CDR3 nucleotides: TGCGCCAGCAGCTGGATCGGGGTCGAGCAGTACTTC. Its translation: CASSWIGVEQYF.

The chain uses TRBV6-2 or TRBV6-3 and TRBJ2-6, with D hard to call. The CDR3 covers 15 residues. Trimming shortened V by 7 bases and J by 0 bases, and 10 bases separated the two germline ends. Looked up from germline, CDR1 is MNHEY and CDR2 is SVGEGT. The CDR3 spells CASTMIPSGANVLTF. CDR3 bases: TGTGCCAGCACCATGATCCCCTCTGGGGCCAACGTCCTGACTTTC.

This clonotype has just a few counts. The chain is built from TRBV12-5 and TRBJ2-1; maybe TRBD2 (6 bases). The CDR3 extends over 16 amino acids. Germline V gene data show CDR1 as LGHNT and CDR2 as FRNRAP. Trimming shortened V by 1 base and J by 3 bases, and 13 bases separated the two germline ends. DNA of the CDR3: TGTGCTAGTGGTTTGGGGGTCGGTAGCGGCTACAATGAGCAGTTCTTC. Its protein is CASGLGVGSGYNEQFF.

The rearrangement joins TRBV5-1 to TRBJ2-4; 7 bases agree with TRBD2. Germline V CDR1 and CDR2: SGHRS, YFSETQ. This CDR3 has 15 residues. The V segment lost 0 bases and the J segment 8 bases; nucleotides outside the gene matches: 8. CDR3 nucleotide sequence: TGCGCCAGCAGCTTGGAGGTGAGCGGGAAGGACATTCAGTACTTC. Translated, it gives CASSLEVSGKDIQYF.